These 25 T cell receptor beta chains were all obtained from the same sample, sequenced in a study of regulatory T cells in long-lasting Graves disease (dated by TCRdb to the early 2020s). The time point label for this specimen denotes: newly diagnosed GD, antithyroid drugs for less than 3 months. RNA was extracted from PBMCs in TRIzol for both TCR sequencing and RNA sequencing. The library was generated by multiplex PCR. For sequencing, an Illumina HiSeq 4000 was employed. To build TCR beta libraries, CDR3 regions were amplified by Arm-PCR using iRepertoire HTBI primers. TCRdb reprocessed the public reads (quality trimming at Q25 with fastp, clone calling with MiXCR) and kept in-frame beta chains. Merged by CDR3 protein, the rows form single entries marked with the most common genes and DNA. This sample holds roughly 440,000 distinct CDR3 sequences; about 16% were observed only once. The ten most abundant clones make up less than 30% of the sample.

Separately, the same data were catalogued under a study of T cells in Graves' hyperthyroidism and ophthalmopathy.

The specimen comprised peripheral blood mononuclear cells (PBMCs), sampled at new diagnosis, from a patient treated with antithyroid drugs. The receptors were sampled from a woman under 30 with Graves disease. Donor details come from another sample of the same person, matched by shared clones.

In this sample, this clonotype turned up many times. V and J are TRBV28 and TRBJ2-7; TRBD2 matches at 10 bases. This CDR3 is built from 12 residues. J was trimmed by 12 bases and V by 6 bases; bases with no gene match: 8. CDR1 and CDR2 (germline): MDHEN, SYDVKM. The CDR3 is CASSSSGRGAYF. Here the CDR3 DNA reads TGTGCCAGCAGCTCGAGCGGGAGGGGGGCGTACTTC. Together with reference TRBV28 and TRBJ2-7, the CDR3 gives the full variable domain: DVKVTQSSRYLVKRTGEKVFLECVQDMDHENMFWYRQDPGLGLRLIYFSYDVKMKEKGDIPEGYSVSREKKERFSLILESASTNQTSMYLCASSSSGRGAYFGPGTRLTVT.

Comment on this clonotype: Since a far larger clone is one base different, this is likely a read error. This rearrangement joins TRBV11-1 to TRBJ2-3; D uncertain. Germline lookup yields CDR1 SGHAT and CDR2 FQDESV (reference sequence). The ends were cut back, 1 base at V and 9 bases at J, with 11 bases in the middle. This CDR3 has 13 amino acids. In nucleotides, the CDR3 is TGTGCCAGCAGCTTAGAACGCCTAGAGACGCAGTATTTT. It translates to CASSLERLETQYF.

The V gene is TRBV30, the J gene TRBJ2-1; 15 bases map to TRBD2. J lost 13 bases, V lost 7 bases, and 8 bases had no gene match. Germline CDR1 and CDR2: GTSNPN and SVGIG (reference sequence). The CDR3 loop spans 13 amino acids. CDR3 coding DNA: TGTGCCTCGACGGGACTAGCGGGAGGACGACAGTTCTTC. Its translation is CASTGLAGGRQFF.

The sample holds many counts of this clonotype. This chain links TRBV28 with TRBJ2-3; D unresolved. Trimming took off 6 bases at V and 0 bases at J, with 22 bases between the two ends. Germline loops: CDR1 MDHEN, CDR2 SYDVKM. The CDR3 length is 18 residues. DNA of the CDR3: TGTGCCAGCAGCGCTCCGACGTGGAGCTCCGCTAGCACAGATACGCAGTATTTT. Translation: CASSAPTWSSASTDTQYF.

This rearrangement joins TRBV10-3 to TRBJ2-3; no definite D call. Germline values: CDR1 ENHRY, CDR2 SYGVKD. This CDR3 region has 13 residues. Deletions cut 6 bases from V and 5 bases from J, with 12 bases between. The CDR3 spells CAISLSVQDTQYF. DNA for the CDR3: TGTGCCATCAGCCTTTCTGTACAAGATACGCAGTATTTT.

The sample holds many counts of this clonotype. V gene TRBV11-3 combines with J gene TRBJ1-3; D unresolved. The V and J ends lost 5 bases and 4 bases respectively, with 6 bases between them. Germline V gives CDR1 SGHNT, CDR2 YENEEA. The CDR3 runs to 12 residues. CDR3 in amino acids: CASSPRGNTIYF. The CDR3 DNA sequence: TGTGCCAGCAGCCCACGAGGAAACACCATATATTTT.

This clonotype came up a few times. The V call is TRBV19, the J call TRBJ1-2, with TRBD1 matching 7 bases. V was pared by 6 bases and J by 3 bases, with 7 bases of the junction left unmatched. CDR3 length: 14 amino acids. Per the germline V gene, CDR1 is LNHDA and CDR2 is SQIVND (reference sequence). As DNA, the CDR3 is TGTGCCAGTAGAACTCAGGGGGAGTACTATGGCTACACCTTC. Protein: CASRTQGEYYGYTF.

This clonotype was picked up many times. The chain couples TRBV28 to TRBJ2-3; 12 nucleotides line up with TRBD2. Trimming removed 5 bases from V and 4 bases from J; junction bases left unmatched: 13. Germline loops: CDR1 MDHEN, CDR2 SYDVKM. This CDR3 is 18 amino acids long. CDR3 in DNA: TGTGCCAGCAGTGGACCATGGACTAGCGGGATATCGTCAGATACGCAGTATTTT. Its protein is CASSGPWTSGISSDTQYF.

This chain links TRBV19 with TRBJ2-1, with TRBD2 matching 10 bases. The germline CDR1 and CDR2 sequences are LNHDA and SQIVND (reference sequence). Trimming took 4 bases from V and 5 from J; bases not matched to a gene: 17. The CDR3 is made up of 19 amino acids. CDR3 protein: CASSTLASGRAGLNNEQFF. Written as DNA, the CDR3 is TGTGCCAGTAGTACCCTGGCCAGCGGGAGGGCCGGGCTTAACAATGAGCAGTTCTTC.

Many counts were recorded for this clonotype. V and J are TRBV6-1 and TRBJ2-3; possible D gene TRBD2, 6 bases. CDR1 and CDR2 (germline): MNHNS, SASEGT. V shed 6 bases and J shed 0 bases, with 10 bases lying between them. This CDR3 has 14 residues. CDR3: CASRDYPSTDTQYF. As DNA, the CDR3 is TGTGCCAGCAGGGACTATCCTAGCACAGATACGCAGTATTTT.

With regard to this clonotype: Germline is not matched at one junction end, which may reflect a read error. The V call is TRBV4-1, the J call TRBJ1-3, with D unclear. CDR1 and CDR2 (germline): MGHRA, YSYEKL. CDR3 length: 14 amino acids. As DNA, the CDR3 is TGCGCCAACAGCCAAGGATACTCTGGAAACACCATATATTTT. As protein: CANSQGYSGNTIYF.

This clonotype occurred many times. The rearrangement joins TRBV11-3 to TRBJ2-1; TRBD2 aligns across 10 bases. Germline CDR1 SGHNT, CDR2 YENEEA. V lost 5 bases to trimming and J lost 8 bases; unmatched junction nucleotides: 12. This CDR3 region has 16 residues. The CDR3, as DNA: TGTGCCAGCAGCCGGTTGGGTACCCTAGCGGGAGATGAGCAGTTCTTC. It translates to CASSRLGTLAGDEQFF.

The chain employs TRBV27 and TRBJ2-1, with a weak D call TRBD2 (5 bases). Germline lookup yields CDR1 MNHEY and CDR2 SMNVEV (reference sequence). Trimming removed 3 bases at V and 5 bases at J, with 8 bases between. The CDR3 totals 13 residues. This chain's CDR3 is CASSLRRDNEQFF. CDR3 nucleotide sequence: TGTGCCAGCAGTTTGAGGCGGGACAATGAGCAGTTCTTC.

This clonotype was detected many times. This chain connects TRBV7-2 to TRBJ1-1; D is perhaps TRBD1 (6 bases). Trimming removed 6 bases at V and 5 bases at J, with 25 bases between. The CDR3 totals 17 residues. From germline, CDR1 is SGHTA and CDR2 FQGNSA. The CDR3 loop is CASSHPRTRGLRTEAFF. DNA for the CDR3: TGTGCCAGCAGTCACCCTCGGACGCGGGGGCTTCGGACTGAAGCTTTCTTT. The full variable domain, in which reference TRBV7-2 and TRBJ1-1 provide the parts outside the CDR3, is GAGVSQSPSNKVTEKGKDVELRCDPISGHTALYWYRQSLGQGLEFLIYFQGNSAPDKSGLPSDRFSAERTGGSVSTLTIQRTQQEDSAVYLCASSHPRTRGLRTEAFFGQGTRLTVV.

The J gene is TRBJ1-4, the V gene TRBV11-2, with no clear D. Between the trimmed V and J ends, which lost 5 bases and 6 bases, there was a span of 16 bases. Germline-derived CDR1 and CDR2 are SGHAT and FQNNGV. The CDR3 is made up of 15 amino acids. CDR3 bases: TGTGCCAGCAGCGTTCGACTTGTGGCAGATGAAAAACTGTTTTTT. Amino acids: CASSVRLVADEKLFF. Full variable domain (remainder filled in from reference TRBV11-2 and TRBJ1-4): EAGVAQSPRYKIIEKRQSVAFWCNPISGHATLYWYQQILGQGPKLLIQFQNNGVVDDSQLPKDRFSAERLKGVDSTLKIQPAKLEDSAVYLCASSVRLVADEKLFFGSGTQLSVL.

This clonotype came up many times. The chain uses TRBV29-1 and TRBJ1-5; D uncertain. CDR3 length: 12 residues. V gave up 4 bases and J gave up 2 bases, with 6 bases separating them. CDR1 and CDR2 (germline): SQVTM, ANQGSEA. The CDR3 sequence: CSVGEGNQPQHF. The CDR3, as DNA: TGCAGCGTTGGGGAGGGCAATCAGCCCCAGCATTTT. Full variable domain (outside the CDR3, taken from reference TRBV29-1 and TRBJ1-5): SAVISQKPSRDICQRGTSLTIQCQVDSQVTMMFWYRQQPGQSLTLIATANQGSEATYESGFVIDKFPISRPNLTFSTLTVSNMSPEDSSIYLCSVGEGNQPQHFGDGTRLSIL.

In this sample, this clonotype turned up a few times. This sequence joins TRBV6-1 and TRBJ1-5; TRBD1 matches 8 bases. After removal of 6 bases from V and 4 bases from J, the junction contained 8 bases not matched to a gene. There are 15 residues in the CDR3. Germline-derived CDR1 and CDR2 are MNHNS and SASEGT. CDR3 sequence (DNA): TGTGCCAGCAGACCCGGACAGGGTAGGAATCAGCCCCAGCATTTT. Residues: CASRPGQGRNQPQHF.

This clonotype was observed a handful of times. The CDR3 bases are TGTGCCAGTAGTGGCGTTCTGAGGGGCGGGAAAAAAGAGACCCAGTACTTC. Its protein product is CASSGVLRGGKKETQYF. V gene TRBV19 combines with J gene TRBJ2-5; maybe TRBD2 (6 bases). The V gene's germline CDR1 is LNHDA and CDR2 SQIVND (reference sequence). The V gene lost 5 bases and the J gene lost 3 bases, with 22 bases spanning the gap. The CDR3 has 17 residues.

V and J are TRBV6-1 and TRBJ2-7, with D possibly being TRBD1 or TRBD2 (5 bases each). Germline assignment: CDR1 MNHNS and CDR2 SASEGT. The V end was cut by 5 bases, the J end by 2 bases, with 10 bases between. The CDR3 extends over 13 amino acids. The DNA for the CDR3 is TGTGCCAGCAGTCAGGGAGAAACCTACGAGCAGTACTTC. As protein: CASSQGETYEQYF.

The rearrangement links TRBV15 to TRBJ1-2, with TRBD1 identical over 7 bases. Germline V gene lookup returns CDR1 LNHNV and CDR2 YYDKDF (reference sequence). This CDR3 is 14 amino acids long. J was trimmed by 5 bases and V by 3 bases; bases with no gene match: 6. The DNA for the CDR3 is TGTGCCACCAGCAGGTCTTGGGACAGATATGGCTACACCTTC. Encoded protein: CATSRSWDRYGYTF.

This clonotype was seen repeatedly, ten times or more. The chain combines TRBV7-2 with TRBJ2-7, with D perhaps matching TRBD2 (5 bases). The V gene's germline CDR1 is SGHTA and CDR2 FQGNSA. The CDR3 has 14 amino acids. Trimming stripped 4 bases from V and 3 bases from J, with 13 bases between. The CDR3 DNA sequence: TGTGCCAGCAGCTCGGAACTAGGGAACTACGAGCAGTACTTC. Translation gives CASSSELGNYEQYF.

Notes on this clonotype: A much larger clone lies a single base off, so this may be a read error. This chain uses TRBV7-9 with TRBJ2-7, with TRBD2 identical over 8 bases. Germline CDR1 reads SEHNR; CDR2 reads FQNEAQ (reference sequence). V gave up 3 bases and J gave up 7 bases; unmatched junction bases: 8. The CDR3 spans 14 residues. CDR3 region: CASSFSGDRYEQYF. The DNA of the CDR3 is TGTGCCAGCAGCTTTAGCGGGGATAGGTATGAGCAGTACTTC.

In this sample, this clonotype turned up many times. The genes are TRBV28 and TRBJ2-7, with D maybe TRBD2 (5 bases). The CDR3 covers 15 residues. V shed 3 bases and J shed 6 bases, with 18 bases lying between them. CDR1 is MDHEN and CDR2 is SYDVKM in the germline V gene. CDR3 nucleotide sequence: TGTGCCAGCAGTTTGAGACTACCAGGCTCGGGCGAGCAGTACTTC. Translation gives CASSLRLPGSGEQYF.

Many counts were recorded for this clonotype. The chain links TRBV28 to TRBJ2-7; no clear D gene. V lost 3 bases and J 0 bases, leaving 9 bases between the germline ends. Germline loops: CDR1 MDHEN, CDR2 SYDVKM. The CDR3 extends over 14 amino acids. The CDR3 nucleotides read TGTGCCAGCAGTTTTGTGGCATTCTCCTACGAGCAGTACTTC. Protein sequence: CASSFVAFSYEQYF.

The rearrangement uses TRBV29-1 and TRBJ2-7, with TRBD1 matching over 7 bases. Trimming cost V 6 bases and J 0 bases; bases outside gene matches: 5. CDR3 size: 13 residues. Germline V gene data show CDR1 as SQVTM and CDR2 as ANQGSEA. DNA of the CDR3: TGCAGCGTGAACGACAGGGTCTCCTACGAGCAGTACTTC. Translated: CSVNDRVSYEQYF.